Reported below is one TCR beta chain. Its antigen is undetermined. This CDR3 is 15 amino acids long. Germline lookup yields CDR1 MGHRA and CDR2 YSYEKL. Libraries were prepared by immunoSEQ multiplex PCR; TCRdb keeps only in-frame clonotypes and omits some of them. The data show some 55,000 clones, 75% to 90% seen once. This sample is part of a study of lymphopenia after photon versus proton radiotherapy. Overall study findings and caveats: After the lymphocyte nadir, photon-treated repertoires showed oligoclonal expansion, especially of CD8+ Temra cells. Post-nadir TCR diversity decline inversely tracked overall survival among those who died. Relative stability marked proton patients; photon patients lost diversity and naive cells.

V usage is TRBV4-1 and J usage is TRBJ2-5; D perhaps matches TRBD2 (6 bases). The better agreement between TRBJ2-7 and the DNA end casts doubt on the J call. The sample consisted of peripheral blood, taken from a patient treated with photon-based radiotherapy. This sequence was found in a man aged 35-49 years with gastric cancer. The CDR3 here is CASSPSSDSSYEQYF. Here the CDR3 DNA reads TGCGCCAGCAGCCCCTCTAGCGATAGCTCCTACGAGCAGTACTTC.